One and the same sample provided the 16 T cell receptor beta chains below, sequenced in a study of regulatory T cells in long-lasting Graves disease. Combining iRepertoire HTBI primers with Arm-PCR of CDR3 regions, the authors built TCR beta libraries. A single record per CDR3 protein comes from TCRdb applying MiXCR to the multiplex PCR reads. Among about 470,000 distinct CDR3 sequences listed, less than 25% were seen once. Sample time point: persistent/refractory GD, antithyroid drugs over 5 years with positive TRAb. RNA from PBMCs was the source of the TCR library. The sequencing used peripheral blood mononuclear cells (PBMCs), collected when the disease was refractory, from a patient treated with antithyroid drugs. The source of these receptors is a female donor with Graves disease.

The rearrangement links TRBV11-3 to TRBJ2-3; D gene unclear. CDR1 is SGHNT, CDR2 YENEEA, per germline. V lost 4 bases and J 2 bases, leaving 4 bases between the germline ends. The CDR3 contains 12 residues. The CDR3 bases are TGTGCCAGCAGCTCAACCACAGATACGCAGTATTTT. It specifies CASSSTTDTQYF.

There are a few counts of this clonotype. The chain recombines TRBV27 with TRBJ2-7; 7 positions agree with TRBD1. The CDR3 runs to 14 residues. The trim removed 4 bases at V and 3 bases at J, leaving 6 bases unmatched. The germline CDR1 and CDR2 sequences are MNHEY and SMNVEV (reference sequence). The CDR3 sequence: CASSSQGSNYEQYF. As DNA, the CDR3 is TGTGCCAGCAGTTCACAGGGGTCGAACTACGAGCAGTACTTC.

This clonotype was counted a few times. The V and J genes are TRBV28 and TRBJ2-1, with D tentatively TRBD2 (5 bases). Germline-derived CDR1 and CDR2 are MDHEN and SYDVKM. V was shortened by 3 bases and J by 8 bases, with 11 bases between the two germline ends. CDR3 length: 13 residues. This chain's CDR3 is CASSFAGRDEQFF. CDR3 DNA: TGTGCCAGCAGTTTCGCCGGGCGGGATGAGCAGTTCTTC.

This clonotype was found a few times. V and J are TRBV5-1 and TRBJ1-4, with D possibly TRBD1 on 5 matching bases. CDR1 SGHRS and CDR2 YFSETQ come from the germline V gene. The CDR3 extends over 13 amino acids. V shed 3 bases and J shed 6 bases, with 9 bases lying between them. The CDR3: CASSYTGYEKLFF. The CDR3 DNA reads TGCGCCAGCAGCTATACAGGTTATGAAAAACTGTTTTTT.

The rearrangement links TRBV6-5 to TRBJ2-1; possibly TRBD2 for D (6 bases). The V gene lost 1 base and the J gene lost 6 bases, with 10 bases spanning the gap. This CDR3 is 14 amino acids long. CDR1 is MNHEY and CDR2 is SVGAGI in the germline V gene. CDR3 amino acids: CASSYFGSGNEQFF. For the CDR3, the DNA is TGTGCCAGCAGTTACTTTGGTAGCGGCAATGAGCAGTTCTTC.

This clonotype was detected ten times or more. The genes are TRBV11-3 and TRBJ2-5, with no clear D. Trimming pared 0 bases from V and 2 bases from J, leaving 7 bases between. The CDR3 is made up of 14 amino acids. CDR1 is SGHNT, CDR2 YENEEA, per germline. The CDR3 loop is CASSLDGRQETQYF. The CDR3 nucleotides read TGTGCCAGCAGCTTAGACGGACGTCAAGAGACCCAGTACTTC. The whole variable domain, remainder taken from reference TRBV11-3 and TRBJ2-5, is EAGVVQSPRYKIIEKKQPVAFWCNPISGHNTLYWYLQNLGQGPELLIRYENEEAVDDSQLPKDRFSAERLKGVDSTLKIQPAELGDSAVYLCASSLDGRQETQYFGPGTRLLVL.

The chain couples TRBV9 to TRBJ1-2; no definite D call. The CDR3 sequence is 14 residues long. CDR1 and CDR2 (germline): SGDLS, YYNGEE. V shed 0 bases and J shed 4 bases, with 10 bases lying between them. The CDR3 nucleotides are TGTGCCAGCAGCGTAGGAGCGCCTTCCTATGGCTACACCTTC. This sequence encodes CASSVGAPSYGYTF.

This chain links TRBV9 with TRBJ2-3, with 7 bases lining up with TRBD1. Germline assignment: CDR1 SGDLS and CDR2 YYNGEE. V gave up 3 bases and J gave up 2 bases; unmatched junction bases: 12. The length of the CDR3 is 17 residues. CDR3 bases: TGTGCCAGCAGCGCCCAAGGGGACAGATACAACACAGATACGCAGTATTTT. Translation gives CASSAQGDRYNTDTQYF.

This clonotype was seen many times. The rearrangement links TRBV6-2 or TRBV6-3 to TRBJ2-7, with D perhaps matching TRBD2 (6 bases). This CDR3 region has 14 residues. From germline, CDR1 is MNHEY and CDR2 SVGEGT. V dropped 0 bases and J dropped 0 bases, with 6 bases sitting between them. CDR3 DNA: TGTGCCAGCAGTTACTCTAGCGGCTCCTACGAGCAGTACTTC. It specifies CASSYSSGSYEQYF.

In this sample, this clonotype turned up many times. This chain connects TRBV12-3 or TRBV12-4 to TRBJ2-2; TRBD1 agrees at 8 bases. V was pared by 1 base and J by 5 bases, with 3 bases of the junction left unmatched. The CDR3 totals 15 residues. In nucleotides, the CDR3 is TGTGCCAGCAGTTTAGGGACAGGGCGGACCGGGGAGCTGTTTTTT. It is translated as CASSLGTGRTGELFF.

This clonotype has more than one count but fewer than ten. This chain connects TRBV10-3 to TRBJ1-5, with D uncertain. V gave up 0 bases and J gave up 0 bases, with 9 bases separating them. The germline gives CDR1 ENHRY, CDR2 SYGVKD. The CDR3 has 16 amino acids. The CDR3 bases are TGTGCCATCAGTGAGTCTTGGGCAGATAGCAATCAGCCCCAGCATTTT. It translates to CAISESWADSNQPQHF.

Notes on this clonotype: A much larger clone differs from this one at a single base, so this may be a read error. The chain couples TRBV6-2 or TRBV6-3 to TRBJ1-4; maybe TRBD1 (5 bases). The length of the CDR3 is 15 residues. Germline assignment: CDR1 MNHEY and CDR2 SVGEGT. CDR3 loop: CASSARDFSVEKPFF. Here the CDR3 DNA reads TGTGCCAGCAGTGCCCGGGACTTCTCCGTTGAAAAACCGTTTTTT.

The genes are TRBV6-4 and TRBJ2-5; TRBD2 agrees at 9 bases. Unmatched junction bases numbered 11, after V lost 5 bases and J lost 7 bases. In germline, CDR1 is MRHNA, CDR2 SNTAGT. This CDR3 has 15 residues. This CDR3 reads CASSYHAGGRVTQYF. In DNA, the CDR3 is TGTGCCAGCAGTTACCACGCGGGGGGGCGGGTGACCCAGTACTTC.

This clonotype was seen only a few times. This chain links TRBV25-1 with TRBJ1-2; 8 bases are a match to TRBD1. J lost 3 bases, V lost 7 bases, and 4 bases had no gene match. CDR3 size: 13 residues. Germline V lookup: CDR1 MGHDK, CDR2 SYGVNS. CDR3 protein: CASKPGGDYGYTF. CDR3 in DNA: TGTGCCAGCAAACCAGGGGGCGACTATGGCTACACCTTC.

For this clonotype: Being one base from a much bigger clone, this may be a read error. The chain is built from TRBV28 and TRBJ1-1, with unresolved D. Germline-derived CDR1 and CDR2 are MDHEN and SYDVKM. This CDR3 has 12 residues. Between the trimmed V and J ends, which lost 2 bases and 10 bases, there was a span of 11 bases. DNA of the CDR3: TGTGCCAGCAGTTTAGTCCCAGATCGAGCTTTCTTT. Translating gives CASSLVPDRAFF.

V gene TRBV7-9 combines with J gene TRBJ2-7; D gene uncertain. Trimming cost V 1 base and J 5 bases, with 9 bases left between them. CDR1 and CDR2 (germline): SEHNR, FQNEAQ (reference sequence). The length of the CDR3 is 13 residues. CDR3 residues: CASSLGVWNEQYF. CDR3 DNA sequence: TGTGCCAGCAGCTTAGGGGTCTGGAACGAGCAGTACTTC.